This T cell receptor beta chain was identified during a study of T cells in Graves' hyperthyroidism and ophthalmopathy. Germline V CDR1 and CDR2: LNHDA, SQIVND (reference sequence). This CDR3 is 11 amino acids long. Deletions cut 7 bases from V and 4 bases from J, with 7 bases between. It was RNA transcripts that yielded the amplified TCR beta CDR3 regions. Using the HTBI primer set, a first-round RT-PCR was run on the TCR CDR3. MiXCR, applied by TCRdb to the multiplex PCR reads, yields one record per CDR3 protein. The sample has hundreds of thousands of distinct CDR3 sequences, roughly 13% seen once. Every diagnosis used clinical symptoms, serum thyroxine and TRAb, thyroid ultrasound and orbital computed tomography.

This rearrangement joins TRBV19 to TRBJ1-2; the D is unclear. This TCR was recovered from a woman in her twenties or thirties with Graves' hyperthyroidism. The sequenced sample consisted of blood. CDR3 nucleotides: TGTGCCAGTATGGGCTTCTATGGCTACACCTTC. Encoded protein: CASMGFYGYTF.